These 31 T cell receptor beta chains originate from one sample sequenced in a study of blood T cell repertoires in COVID-19. The protocol was immunoSEQ multiplex PCR, while the TCRdb copy is restricted to in-frame clones and leaves out a portion. The sample lists tens of thousands of clones, 83% occurring once. Sequenced: peripheral blood. These TCRs come from a woman in her sixties or seventies with acute or convalescent COVID-19.

The gene calls are TRBV4-2 and TRBJ2-1, with 11 bases lining up with TRBD2. This CDR3 comprises 15 residues. The germline V gene encodes CDR1 LGHNA and CDR2 YNFKEQ. J was trimmed by 2 bases and V by 4 bases; bases with no gene match: 1. The CDR3 nucleotides read TGTGCCAGCAGCCCACTAGCGGGGGCCTACAATGAGCAGTTCTTC. It encodes CASSPLAGAYNEQFF.

The chain joins TRBV6-5 to TRBJ2-3; TRBD1 matches 8 bases. V lost 6 bases and J lost 5; bases outside the gene matches: 10. The V gene's germline CDR1 is MNHEY and CDR2 SVGAGI. The CDR3 covers 15 residues. DNA for the CDR3: TGTGCCAGCAGCCGGTCGGACAGGGAAGGAGATACGCAGTATTTT. Amino acid sequence: CASSRSDREGDTQYF.

V and J are TRBV4-1 and TRBJ1-2; D call uncertain. Per the germline V gene, CDR1 is MGHRA and CDR2 is YSYEKL. Trimming stripped 0 bases from V and 2 bases from J, with 7 bases between. This CDR3 is built from 14 residues. CDR3 residues: CASSQDNGNYGYTF. The CDR3, as DNA: TGCGCCAGCAGCCAAGATAACGGGAACTATGGCTACACCTTC.

This chain connects TRBV11-2 to TRBJ1-1; D unclear. Germline CDR1 and CDR2: SGHAT and FQNNGV. The CDR3 contains 14 residues. The ends were cut back, 3 bases at V and 8 bases at J, with 16 bases in the middle. CDR3 nucleotides: TGTGCCAGCAGCTTTGACGGGCCGAGGGCCGAAGCTTTCTTT. Translation gives CASSFDGPRAEAFF.

V gene TRBV30 combines with J gene TRBJ2-5; 8 nucleotides match TRBD1. The trim removed 3 bases at V and 5 bases at J, leaving 5 bases unmatched. The CDR3 sequence is 13 residues long. CDR1 and CDR2 (germline): GTSNPN, SVGIG (reference sequence). This CDR3 is CAWSEDRVETQYF. The CDR3 DNA is TGTGCCTGGAGCGAGGACAGGGTCGAGACCCAGTACTTC.

The genes are TRBV4-1 and TRBJ1-2, with D hard to call. Germline V gene data show CDR1 as MGHRA and CDR2 as YSYEKL. The CDR3 runs to 13 residues. V lost 3 bases and J 4 bases, leaving 9 bases between the germline ends. The CDR3 nucleotides are TGCGCCAGCAGCCAGGAGCCTACCTATGGCTACACCTTC. Encoded protein: CASSQEPTYGYTF.

The chain carries TRBV19 and TRBJ1-1; TRBD1 matches at 7 bases. CDR1 is LNHDA and CDR2 is SQIVND in the germline V gene (reference sequence). The CDR3 is made up of 13 amino acids. The ends lost 3 bases at V and 6 bases at J; junction bases unmatched: 4. The CDR3 sequence is CASSMAGGPEAFF. The CDR3 nucleotides read TGTGCCAGTAGTATGGCAGGGGGTCCTGAAGCTTTCTTT.

This clone was seen more than once but under ten times. The chain uses TRBV29-1 and TRBJ1-2; 9 nucleotides align to TRBD1. Germline lookup yields CDR1 SQVTM and CDR2 ANQGSEA. This CDR3 region has 12 residues. V shed 6 bases, J shed 4 bases, and the junction held 3 bases outside the gene matches. The CDR3 is CSVATGGYGYTF. The CDR3 nucleotides are TGCAGCGTAGCGACAGGGGGCTATGGCTACACCTTC.

This clone was seen a few times. The J gene is TRBJ2-2, the V gene TRBV7-8; tentatively, D is TRBD2 (5 bases). Trimming cost V 6 bases and J 5 bases, with 10 bases left between them. The CDR3 has 13 residues. CDR1 and CDR2 (germline): SGHVS, FQNEAQ. The CDR3 protein is CASRRRGTGELFF. DNA of the CDR3: TGTGCCAGCAGACGACGGGGTACCGGGGAGCTGTTTTTT. The whole variable domain, remainder taken from reference TRBV7-8 and TRBJ2-2, is GAGVSQSPRYKVAKRGQDVALRCDPISGHVSLFWYQQALGQGPEFLTYFQNEAQLDKSGLPSDRFFAERPEGSVSTLKIQRTQQEDSAVYLCASRRRGTGELFFGEGSRLTVL.

The genes are TRBV19 and TRBJ2-1; 8 bases align to TRBD2. CDR3 length equals 15 residues. Germline V gene lookup returns CDR1 LNHDA and CDR2 SQIVND (reference sequence). The junction had 10 bases not matched to a gene; V was cut back by 8 bases and J by 4 bases. CDR3 loop: CASRPIAGPYNEQFF. CDR3 bases: TGTGCCAGTCGACCCATAGCGGGACCTTACAATGAGCAGTTCTTC.

This chain joins TRBV9 and TRBJ2-1; possible D gene TRBD1, 6 bases. Germline V CDR1 and CDR2: SGDLS, YYNGEE. CDR3 length: 14 residues. Trimming left V 4 bases short and J 8 bases short, with 16 bases between. The DNA for the CDR3 is TGTGCCAGCAGCTTAACCGGGACAACCCATGAGCAGTTCTTC. Its translation is CASSLTGTTHEQFF.

This chain joins TRBV5-1 and TRBJ1-2, with 12 bases aligning to TRBD1. The junction had 2 bases not matched to a gene; V was cut back by 0 bases and J by 2 bases. The CDR3 loop spans 16 amino acids. The V gene's germline CDR1 is SGHRS and CDR2 YFSETQ. The CDR3: CASSLAGTGGNYGYTF. The CDR3 nucleotides read TGCGCCAGCAGCTTGGCGGGGACAGGGGGCAACTATGGCTACACCTTC.

This chain joins TRBV10-3 and TRBJ1-1, with 7 bases identical to TRBD1. The CDR3 contains 13 residues. Trimming removed 6 bases from V and 0 bases from J; junction bases left unmatched: 1. The germline V gene has CDR1 ENHRY and CDR2 SYGVKD. This CDR3 is CAIRGGLNTEAFF. Written as DNA, the CDR3 is TGTGCCATCAGAGGGGGCCTGAACACTGAAGCTTTCTTT.

The chain employs TRBV21-1 and TRBJ1-1; the table calls TRBD1, which could not be checked here. TRBV21-1 is a pseudogene. This CDR3 comprises 17 residues. CDR3 amino acids: CASRTLYRDRKDTEAFF. The CDR3 bases are TGTGCCAGCAGGACCCTTTACCGGGACAGGAAGGATACTGAAGCTTTCTTT.

This clone has more than one count but fewer than ten. The sample contains more than one DNA sequence encoding this CDR3. The V call is TRBV10-3, the J call TRBJ1-2; 9 nucleotides align to TRBD1. CDR3 length equals 14 residues. The junction had 7 bases not matched to a gene; V was cut back by 6 bases and J by 5 bases. Germline V gene lookup returns CDR1 ENHRY and CDR2 SYGVKD. The CDR3: CAISLGQGSYGYTF. CDR3 nucleotide sequence: TGTGCCATCAGCCTCGGACAGGGGTCATATGGCTACACCTTC.

CDR3 residues: CASSERTGDGYTF. CDR3 sequence (DNA): TGTGCCAGCAGTGAGCGGACAGGGGATGGCTACACCTTC. The V gene is TRBV25-1, the J gene TRBJ1-2, with 9 bases identical to TRBD1. J was trimmed by 6 bases and V by 3 bases; bases with no gene match: 2. This CDR3 contains 13 residues. Germline assignment: CDR1 MGHDK and CDR2 SYGVNS.

The V call is TRBV15, the J call TRBJ1-4; 7 bases agree with TRBD1. Germline lookup yields CDR1 LNHNV and CDR2 YYDKDF (reference sequence). The CDR3 extends over 17 amino acids. V was pared by 2 bases and J by 3 bases, with 9 bases of the junction left unmatched. CDR3 residues: CATSRYSLDRSNEKLFF. CDR3 nucleotide sequence: TGTGCCACCAGCAGATACTCTTTGGACAGGTCTAATGAAAAACTGTTTTTT.

The CDR3 is CASSMEGRHNYGYTF. The CDR3 DNA follows: TGTGCCAGTAGTATGGAGGGGCGGCATAACTATGGCTACACCTTC. The V and J genes are TRBV19 and TRBJ1-2; D is possibly TRBD1 (5 bases). V lost 3 bases and J lost 1, with 12 bases in between. The germline V gene has CDR1 LNHDA and CDR2 SQIVND (reference sequence). The CDR3 loop spans 15 amino acids.

The V and J genes are TRBV6-5 and TRBJ1-3; D gene ambiguous. The CDR3 totals 13 residues. Looked up from germline, CDR1 is MNHEY and CDR2 is SVGAGI. Trimming stripped 4 bases from V and 2 bases from J, with 6 bases between. CDR3 protein: CASSSVPGNTIYF. The CDR3 coding sequence is TGTGCCAGCAGTTCCGTTCCTGGAAACACCATATATTTT.

V and J are TRBV5-6 and TRBJ1-5, with 9 bases lining up with TRBD1. The CDR3 runs to 14 residues. The germline gives CDR1 SGHDT, CDR2 YYEEEE. The junction had 4 bases not matched to a gene; V was cut back by 4 bases and J by 5 bases. CDR3: CASSQDRGDQPQHF. The DNA of the CDR3 is TGTGCCAGCAGCCAGGACAGGGGAGATCAGCCCCAGCATTTT.

This chain connects TRBV19 to TRBJ1-3; possible D gene TRBD1, 6 bases. The V gene lost 8 bases and the J gene lost 4 bases, with 21 bases spanning the gap. Germline loops: CDR1 LNHDA, CDR2 SQIVND (reference sequence). The CDR3 has 16 residues. CDR3 in DNA: TGTGCCAGTGACAACCAGCGGGAGGGGGACGGAAACACCATATATTTT. Translated: CASDNQREGDGNTIYF.

The CDR3 sequence is CASSYVAPGHGELFF. DNA of the CDR3: TGTGCCAGCAGTTACGTGGCACCAGGGCACGGGGAGCTGTTTTTT. The chain joins TRBV6-2 or TRBV6-3 to TRBJ2-2, with D perhaps matching TRBD1 (5 bases). V was pared by 2 bases and J by 7 bases, with 14 bases between. This CDR3 region has 15 residues. In germline, CDR1 is MNHEY, CDR2 SVGEGT.

The J gene is TRBJ2-7, the V gene TRBV19; D might be TRBD1 (5 bases). Trimming took 4 bases from V and 3 from J, leaving 10 bases between them. CDR3 length: 13 residues. Germline V CDR1 and CDR2: LNHDA, SQIVND (reference sequence). The DNA of the CDR3 is TGTGCCAGTAGTAAAGGACAAAGCTACGAGCAGTACTTC. Amino acids: CASSKGQSYEQYF.

The V call is TRBV30, the J call TRBJ1-5, with D unresolved. Germline V CDR1 and CDR2: GTSNPN, SVGIG (reference sequence). The CDR3 has 13 residues. Deletions cut 2 bases from V and 8 bases from J, with 13 bases between. CDR3 DNA: TGTGCCTGGAGTTTGGGCCCGGGAAAGCCCCAGCATTTT. This gives the protein CAWSLGPGKPQHF.

The chain couples TRBV7-2 to TRBJ1-1, with D perhaps TRBD1 (5 bases). From germline, CDR1 is SGHTA and CDR2 FQGNSA. V lost 5 bases to trimming and J lost 6 bases, with 10 bases between them. The CDR3 sequence is 12 residues long. The CDR3 here is CASSRGWAEAFF. The CDR3 DNA is TGTGCCAGCAGCCGGGGGTGGGCTGAAGCTTTCTTT.

This clone was picked up a small number of times. The rearrangement uses TRBV3-1 (or the pseudogene TRBV3-2) and TRBJ1-5, with unresolved D. The V gene lost 0 bases and the J gene lost 4 bases, with 10 bases spanning the gap. CDR1 is LGHDT, CDR2 YNNKEL, per germline (reference sequence). There are 15 residues in the CDR3. CDR3 bases: TGTGCCAGCAGCCAAGACGGTGCGCGGAATCAGCCCCAGCATTTT. This codes for CASSQDGARNQPQHF.

V is TRBV7-3 and J is TRBJ1-3; perhaps TRBD1 as D (5 bases). V lost 3 bases and J lost 0, with 9 bases in between. CDR3 length equals 15 residues. The germline gives CDR1 SGHTA, CDR2 FQGTGA. The CDR3 protein is CASSLGLSSGNTIYF. CDR3 DNA sequence: TGTGCCAGCAGCTTGGGACTCAGCTCTGGAAACACCATATATTTT.

Only a few counts were recorded for this clone. V gene TRBV24-1 combines with J gene TRBJ2-2, with 8 positions matching TRBD1. Germline loops: CDR1 KGHDR, CDR2 SFDVKD. This CDR3 has 13 amino acids. The ends lost 10 bases at V and 4 bases at J; junction bases unmatched: 4. CDR3 in amino acids: CATGQAGTGELFF. CDR3 nucleotide sequence: TGTGCCACGGGACAGGCAGGCACCGGGGAGCTGTTTTTT.

V gene TRBV5-1 combines with J gene TRBJ2-3; D is ambiguous. The V gene's germline CDR1 is SGHRS and CDR2 YFSETQ. The length of the CDR3 is 15 residues. V dropped 4 bases and J dropped 2 bases, with 14 bases sitting between them. In nucleotides, the CDR3 is TGCGCCAGCAGCCTCGGGTCCCCGATCACAGATACGCAGTATTTT. Translating it yields CASSLGSPITDTQYF.

This sequence joins TRBV4-2 and TRBJ1-2; 9 nucleotides match TRBD1. The ends lost 5 bases at V and 5 bases at J; junction bases unmatched: 18. This CDR3 contains 18 residues. Germline values: CDR1 LGHNA, CDR2 YNFKEQ. The CDR3 sequence is CASSTPNRDRADFYGYTF. The CDR3 DNA sequence: TGTGCCAGCAGCACCCCGAACAGGGACAGGGCTGACTTTTATGGCTACACCTTC.

The chain combines TRBV19 with TRBJ1-2, with TRBD1 identical over 8 bases. The length of the CDR3 is 15 residues. Germline V CDR1 and CDR2: LNHDA, SQIVND (reference sequence). V shed 4 bases and J 4 bases; nucleotides not matched to a gene: 8. The CDR3: CASSTTRTGIYGYTF. The CDR3 DNA follows: TGTGCCAGTAGTACGACCAGGACAGGGATCTATGGCTACACCTTC.